Below, 30 T cell receptor beta chains from the same sample are listed, as sequenced in a study of blood T cell repertoires in COVID-19. Method: immunoSEQ multiplex PCR; TCRdb's copy keeps in-frame clones and lacks some. Of approximately 240,000 clones listed, approximately 79% are singletons. Sequencing was done on a sample of peripheral blood. These receptors all stem from a woman aged 40 to 50 with active or convalescent COVID-19.

The chain combines TRBV29-1 with TRBJ2-3, with 8 bases aligning to TRBD2. Germline trimming cut 1 base from V and 2 bases from J; bases unmatched to any gene: 2. Germline values: CDR1 SQVTM, CDR2 ANQGSEA. CDR3 length equals 14 residues. CDR3 nucleotides: TGCAGCGTTGAAGGGCGGGGGGCCACAGATACGCAGTATTTT. Protein product: CSVEGRGATDTQYF.

The chain employs TRBV18 and TRBJ1-4; 8 bases map to TRBD1. CDR1 and CDR2 from the germline V gene are KGHSH and LQKENI. The V and J ends lost 3 bases and 6 bases, in that order; junction bases with no gene match: 6. The CDR3 is made up of 15 amino acids. CDR3 residues: CASSPDQGADEKLFF. CDR3 sequence (DNA): TGTGCCAGCTCACCCGATCAGGGGGCAGATGAAAAACTGTTTTTT. The entire variable domain, with the rest obtained from reference TRBV18 and TRBJ1-4, is as follows: NAGVMQNPRHLVRRRGQEARLRCSPMKGHSHVYWYRQLPEEGLKFMVYLQKENIIDESGMPKERFSAEFPKEGPSILRIQQVVRGDSAAYFCASSPDQGADEKLFFGSGTQLSVL.

The chain links TRBV7-2 to TRBJ1-2; 8 bases map to TRBD1. The CDR3 covers 13 residues. From germline, CDR1 is SGHTA and CDR2 FQGNSA. V trimming: 5 bases; J trimming: 6 bases; junction bases outside the gene matches: 5. The CDR3 loop is CASSGQGRHGYTF. Here the CDR3 DNA reads TGTGCCAGCAGCGGACAGGGAAGGCATGGCTACACCTTC.

This chain links TRBV6-5 with TRBJ2-7; 8 bases align to TRBD1. The CDR3 length is 11 residues. The germline V gene encodes CDR1 MNHEY and CDR2 SVGAGI. Germline trimming cut 9 bases from V and 7 bases from J; bases unmatched to any gene: 5. CDR3 amino acids: CASRQGYEQYF. CDR3 bases: TGTGCCAGTCGACAGGGGTATGAGCAGTACTTC.

This chain uses TRBV24-1 with TRBJ1-1; tentative D call: TRBD1 (6 bases). V dropped 3 bases and J dropped 2 bases, with 9 bases sitting between them. Germline loops: CDR1 KGHDR, CDR2 SFDVKD. The CDR3 is made up of 14 amino acids. DNA of the CDR3: TGTGCCACCAGTGATGGACAGTTAAACACTGAAGCTTTCTTT. Translated: CATSDGQLNTEAFF.

This chain joins TRBV5-1 and TRBJ2-3; no clear D gene. V was clipped by 0 bases and J by 2 bases, with 10 bases between them. This CDR3 has 15 residues. Germline values: CDR1 SGHRS, CDR2 YFSETQ. CDR3 bases: TGCGCCAGCAGCTTGGTAGCTCTAACCACAGATACGCAGTATTTT. This gives the protein CASSLVALTTDTQYF.

The V and J genes are TRBV19 and TRBJ1-2; D might be TRBD1 (5 bases). Trimming took 5 bases from V and 5 from J, leaving 18 bases between them. This CDR3 has 15 residues. CDR1 is LNHDA, CDR2 SQIVND, per germline (reference sequence). The CDR3 DNA follows: TGTGCCAGTAGTTCCAACCCAGGGACTTCTTATGGCTACACCTTC. Amino acids: CASSSNPGTSYGYTF.

The CDR3 sequence is CASSAGGQETQYF. The CDR3 DNA is TGTGCCAGCAGCGCCGGGGGGCAAGAGACCCAGTACTTC. V usage is TRBV9 and J usage is TRBJ2-5; 7 bases agree with TRBD2. Germline trimming cut 3 bases from V and 2 bases from J; bases unmatched to any gene: 1. The CDR3 spans 13 residues. Germline V lookup: CDR1 SGDLS, CDR2 YYNGEE.

The chain recombines TRBV6-5 with TRBJ1-6; D might be TRBD1 (5 bases). V was cut by 0 bases and J by 9 bases, with 12 bases left in between. From germline, CDR1 is MNHEY and CDR2 SVGAGI. This CDR3 contains 15 residues. CDR3 residues: CASSYSGAGGSPLHF. The DNA of the CDR3 is TGTGCCAGCAGTTACTCGGGAGCCGGGGGTTCACCCCTCCACTTT.

V gene TRBV29-1 combines with J gene TRBJ1-1; 11 nucleotides agree with TRBD1. Germline loops: CDR1 SQVTM, CDR2 ANQGSEA. The J segment lost 4 bases and the V segment lost 4 bases, leaving 5 bases of the junction unmatched. The CDR3 has 14 amino acids. The CDR3 DNA sequence: TGCAGCGTTGGTCGGACAGGGGGCTCCACTGAAGCTTTCTTT. Translating it yields CSVGRTGGSTEAFF.

In its sample, this clone was seen once. The chain joins TRBV28 to TRBJ1-2, with 11 bases lining up with TRBD1. Trimming took 6 bases from V and 8 from J; bases not matched to a gene: 5. Per germline, CDR1 MDHEN and CDR2 SYDVKM. The CDR3 totals 13 residues. In DNA form, the CDR3 reads TGTGCCAGCAGCTGGACAGGGGGCGCGGGCTACACCTTC. Amino acids: CASSWTGGAGYTF.

The chain has TRBV28 and TRBJ1-1; TRBD1 matches at 7 bases. This CDR3 is 18 amino acids long. J lost 4 bases, V lost 1 base, and 15 bases had no gene match. Looked up from germline, CDR1 is MDHEN and CDR2 is SYDVKM. CDR3 loop: CASSLFRYAGGSTTEAFF. CDR3 nucleotide sequence: TGTGCCAGCAGTTTATTTCGGTATGCAGGGGGAAGCACCACTGAAGCTTTCTTT.

In regard to this clone: Other nucleotide sequences from this sample produce the same CDR3. The chain couples TRBV28 to TRBJ1-3; D is unclear. The germline V gene has CDR1 MDHEN and CDR2 SYDVKM. The CDR3 sequence is 14 residues long. Trimming took 6 bases from V and 3 from J, leaving 12 bases between them. CDR3 sequence reads: CASSSGSLGNTIYF. CDR3 in DNA: TGTGCCAGCAGCTCCGGGTCCCTTGGAAACACCATATATTTT.

The table lists this clone with a few counts. The V and J genes are TRBV19 and TRBJ1-1, with TRBD1 matching 8 bases. V was clipped by 3 bases and J by 1 base; unmatched bases: 10. This CDR3 is 17 amino acids long. Germline V gene lookup returns CDR1 LNHDA and CDR2 SQIVND (reference sequence). CDR3 loop: CASSILAGGSRNTEAFF. The CDR3 DNA reads TGTGCCAGTAGTATCCTAGCAGGGGGCTCGAGGAACACTGAAGCTTTCTTT.

The genes are TRBV2 and TRBJ2-2, with 7 bases that match TRBD1. CDR3 length: 12 amino acids. CDR1 is SNHLY, CDR2 FYNNEI, per germline. The V gene end was trimmed by 4 bases and the J gene end by 14 bases; junction bases not matched to a gene: 7. CDR3 in DNA: TGTGCCAGCAGTGTGGGACAGACCCGACTGTTTTTT. This translates into CASSVGQTRLFF.

The chain has TRBV30 and TRBJ1-1; unclear D gene. The ends were cut back, 0 bases at V and 3 bases at J, with 5 bases in the middle. Per germline, CDR1 GTSNPN and CDR2 SVGIG (reference sequence). There are 12 residues in the CDR3. CDR3 DNA sequence: TGTGCCTGGAGTGTAGTAGACACTGAAGCTTTCTTT. Its translation is CAWSVVDTEAFF.

The chain recombines TRBV25-1 with TRBJ1-2, with a weak D call TRBD1 (6 bases). CDR1 and CDR2 from the germline V gene are MGHDK and SYGVNS. The length of the CDR3 is 13 residues. Trimming took 5 bases from V and 6 from J, leaving 13 bases between them. The CDR3: CASSTGHNHGYTF. The CDR3 nucleotides read TGTGCCAGCAGTACGGGACACAATCATGGCTACACCTTC.

The V call is TRBV15, the J call TRBJ1-5; D remains unclear. Germline V gives CDR1 LNHNV, CDR2 YYDKDF (reference sequence). The CDR3 is 14 residues long. V was cut by 1 base and J by 4 bases, with 8 bases left in between. The CDR3 spells CATSRVGGNQPQHF. CDR3 DNA: TGTGCCACCAGCAGAGTTGGCGGGAATCAGCCCCAGCATTTT.

This clone was detected only once. This chain links TRBV19 with TRBJ1-3; D remains ambiguous. The ends were cut back, 3 bases at V and 2 bases at J, with 8 bases in the middle. Looked up from germline, CDR1 is LNHDA and CDR2 is SQIVND (reference sequence). The CDR3 loop spans 14 amino acids. The CDR3 is CASSIGRAGNTIYF. In DNA form, the CDR3 reads TGTGCCAGTAGTATCGGCCGGGCTGGAAACACCATATATTTT.

Remarks on this clone: This CDR3 is also generated by other DNA sequences in the sample. The CDR3 loop is CASSLGTGSGNTIYF. The CDR3 region has the DNA TGTGCCAGCAGTTTAGGGACAGGGTCGGGAAACACCATATATTTT. The V gene is TRBV28, the J gene TRBJ1-3; TRBD1 aligns across 9 bases. The germline V gene encodes CDR1 MDHEN and CDR2 SYDVKM. V shed 2 bases, J shed 4 bases, and the junction held 3 bases outside the gene matches. The CDR3 has 15 amino acids.

V usage is TRBV3-1 (or the pseudogene TRBV3-2) and J usage is TRBJ1-1; TRBD1 agrees at 7 bases. V was clipped by 2 bases and J by 8 bases; unmatched bases: 8. The CDR3 loop spans 14 amino acids. The germline gives CDR1 LGHDT, CDR2 YNNKEL (reference sequence). The CDR3 protein is CASSQTSGTAEAFF. For the CDR3, the DNA is TGTGCCAGCAGCCAAACCTCCGGGACAGCAGAAGCTTTCTTT.

The chain recombines TRBV12-3 or TRBV12-4 with TRBJ1-1; D remains unclear. The CDR3 is 12 amino acids. The V end was cut by 2 bases, the J end by 5 bases, with 6 bases between. The CDR3 sequence is CASSLWQTEAFF. The CDR3 DNA sequence: TGTGCCAGCAGTTTATGGCAGACTGAAGCTTTCTTT.

This clone has only a few counts. The chain has TRBV9 and TRBJ2-7; the match to TRBD2 covers 13 bases. J lost 5 bases, V lost 3 bases, and 5 bases had no gene match. The CDR3 has 15 residues. Germline CDR1 and CDR2: SGDLS and YYNGEE. The CDR3 bases are TGTGCCAGCAGCGAGGGACTAGCGGGGTTCCACGAGCAGTACTTC. This gives the protein CASSEGLAGFHEQYF.

The chain uses TRBV27 and TRBJ1-4; tentatively, D is TRBD1 (5 bases). The V gene's germline CDR1 is MNHEY and CDR2 SMNVEV (reference sequence). The CDR3 is 14 residues long. V shed 6 bases and J shed 3 bases, with 11 bases lying between them. The CDR3 nucleotides read TGTGCCAGCAGCCCGGGGGGGGCTAATGAAAAACTGTTTTTT. As protein: CASSPGGANEKLFF.

In this sample, this clone turned up a few times. Other DNA sequences of this sample code for an identical CDR3. The chain combines TRBV29-1 with TRBJ1-5, with D hard to call. CDR1 and CDR2 from the germline V gene are SQVTM and ANQGSEA. Trimming shortened V by 6 bases and J by 4 bases, and 13 bases separated the two germline ends. The CDR3 is 13 amino acids. Here the CDR3 reads CSVSTGVNQPQHF. CDR3 coding DNA: TGCAGCGTATCGACCGGGGTGAATCAGCCCCAGCATTTT.

V gene TRBV9 combines with J gene TRBJ2-7; weak D call: TRBD1 (5 bases). Trimming stripped 3 bases from V and 2 bases from J, with 12 bases between. Germline CDR1 is SGDLS and CDR2 is YYNGEE. This CDR3 spans 14 amino acids. CDR3 nucleotide sequence: TGTGCCAGCAGCGCCAGGGCAGCCCCCTACGAGCAGTACTTC. This translates into CASSARAAPYEQYF.

CDR3 nucleotide sequence: TGTGCCAGCAGTTCTTCTTTACAGTGGGAGCAGTACGTC. Amino acids: CASSSSLQWEQYV. The J gene is TRBJ2-7, the V gene TRBV27; D gene ambiguous. Per the germline V gene, CDR1 is MNHEY and CDR2 is SMNVEV (reference sequence). This CDR3 region has 13 residues. V lost 4 bases to trimming and J lost 7 bases, with 14 bases between them.

In nucleotides, the CDR3 is TGTGCCAGCAGGGGAACCGGGACAGGCACCTACGAGCAGTACTTC. Protein: CASRGTGTGTYEQYF. The chain couples TRBV28 to TRBJ2-7; 8 nucleotides match TRBD1. V shed 6 bases and J 2 bases; nucleotides not matched to a gene: 9. Germline CDR1 and CDR2: MDHEN and SYDVKM. The CDR3 has 15 amino acids.

V gene TRBV3-1 (or the pseudogene TRBV3-2) combines with J gene TRBJ2-5, with 9 bases matching TRBD2. This CDR3 region has 16 residues. V trimming: 0 bases; J trimming: 5 bases; junction bases outside the gene matches: 7. Germline CDR1 and CDR2: LGHDT and YNNKEL (reference sequence). The chain's CDR3 is CASSQEPIAGVETQYF. In DNA form, the CDR3 reads TGTGCCAGCAGCCAAGAACCTATAGCGGGGGTGGAGACCCAGTACTTC.

The sample holds a few counts of this clone. V usage is TRBV28 and J usage is TRBJ1-3; D uncertain. This CDR3 is built from 12 residues. The V end was cut by 2 bases, the J end by 7 bases, with 6 bases between. Germline CDR1 and CDR2: MDHEN and SYDVKM. Here the CDR3 DNA reads TGTGCCAGCAGTTTACTTCGGAACACCATATATTTT. It encodes CASSLLRNTIYF.